The clone carrying this T cell receptor beta chain is a singleton in its sample. Its target is not known. This specimen comes from a study of shared clonotypes between healthy human individuals. Study-level findings and limits: Sharing across several donors was seen in roughly 5% of naive CD4 clonotypes. How much donors shared clonotypes was expected to be affected by sequencing depth.

V dropped 2 bases and J dropped 9; count of bases not matched to a gene: 8. Germline CDR1 reads SGHNT; CDR2 reads YYREEE (reference sequence). The CDR3 extends over 14 amino acids. Clones were read by immunoSEQ multiplex PCR, and TCRdb kept only the in-frame ones, dropping some. This sample carries 2,100,000 or so clones, approximately 95% of them seen once, and the ten largest clones take more than 0.1%. The rearrangement joins TRBV5-4 to TRBJ2-1; 7 bases are a match to TRBD2. The sequence was obtained from a man aged 18-30 years in good health. Material for sequencing was naive CD4+ T cells sorted from blood. Subset defined: CD45RA+ positively selected. The CDR3 is CASSLPDGRGEQFF. For the CDR3, the DNA is TGTGCCAGCAGCTTACCCGATGGGAGGGGTGAGCAGTTCTTC.